The 16 T cell receptor beta chains below come from one sample, sequenced in a study of cytotoxic CD8 clonotypes in ibrutinib-treated CLL. Sequencing used immunoSEQ multiplex PCR; TCRdb keeps in-frame clones, though not all of them. The repertoire holds about 97,000 clones, with approximately 71% as singletons. Specimen: PBMCs, collected after 24 months of ibrutinib treatment. These TCRs come from a human donor with chronic lymphocytic leukemia.

This chain links TRBV10-3 with TRBJ1-2; D gene ambiguous. The CDR3 has 12 amino acids. V lost 9 bases and J 3 bases, leaving 11 bases between the germline ends. Germline CDR1 is ENHRY and CDR2 is SYGVKD. For the CDR3, the DNA is TGTGCCATGCTCCCCGGGGACTATGGCTACACCTTC. It translates to CAMLPGDYGYTF.

This clone was detected only once. This chain uses TRBV11-2 with TRBJ1-4; maybe TRBD1 (5 bases). The germline V and J ends were trimmed by 4 bases and 3 bases, with 12 bases remaining between them. The V gene's germline CDR1 is SGHAT and CDR2 FQNNGV. The CDR3 loop spans 15 amino acids. Here the CDR3 DNA reads TGTGCCAGCAGCTCCCCGGGGCTGGCTAATGAAAAACTGTTTTTT. This encodes CASSSPGLANEKLFF.

This clone was counted ten times or more. The chain couples TRBV7-3 to TRBJ2-1; D is perhaps TRBD2 (7 bases). The V and J ends lost 1 base and 7 bases respectively, with 17 bases between them. CDR3 length: 16 residues. The germline V gene encodes CDR1 SGHTA and CDR2 FQGTGA. CDR3 sequence reads: CASSLSGGAGSNEQFF. The CDR3 DNA reads as TGTGCCAGCAGCTTAAGCGGGGGCGCCGGTAGTAATGAGCAGTTCTTC.

The J gene is TRBJ2-7, the V gene TRBV7-2; the match to TRBD1 covers 7 bases. Germline V lookup: CDR1 SGHTA, CDR2 FQGNSA. The V and J ends lost 4 bases and 6 bases, in that order; junction bases with no gene match: 0. This CDR3 has 11 residues. For the CDR3, the DNA is TGTGCCAGCAGCTGGACAGGCGAGCAGTACTTC. Protein sequence: CASSWTGEQYF.

The J gene is TRBJ2-2, the V gene TRBV28, with TRBD2 identical over 13 bases. This CDR3 has 17 amino acids. V trimming: 0 bases; J trimming: 6 bases; junction bases outside the gene matches: 4. Germline V CDR1 and CDR2: MDHEN, SYDVKM. CDR3 nucleotide sequence: TGTGCCAGCAGTTTATGGGAACTAGCGGGAGGGCCCGGGGAGCTGTTTTTT. It codes for CASSLWELAGGPGELFF.

The chain recombines TRBV10-3 with TRBJ2-1, with 10 bases matching TRBD2. The germline V gene has CDR1 ENHRY and CDR2 SYGVKD. The CDR3 totals 14 residues. V trimming: 5 bases; J trimming: 9 bases; junction bases outside the gene matches: 7. The CDR3 DNA sequence: TGTGCCATCAGTCCAGCGGGAGGGCCGCTTGAGCAGTTCTTC. It translates to CAISPAGGPLEQFF.

The rearrangement joins TRBV18 to TRBJ1-1; D is perhaps TRBD1 (5 bases). The CDR3 length is 12 residues. CDR1 and CDR2 (germline): KGHSH, LQKENI. Trimming took off 3 bases at V and 6 bases at J, with 8 bases between the two ends. The CDR3 DNA is TGTGCCAGCTCACCTGCGGGGCCTGAAGCTTTCTTT. It yields the protein CASSPAGPEAFF.

The chain joins TRBV11-2 to TRBJ1-4; D perhaps matches TRBD1 (5 bases). The CDR3 contains 16 residues. CDR1 is SGHAT, CDR2 FQNNGV, per germline. V was cut by 5 bases and J by 8 bases, with 21 bases left in between. CDR3 residues: CASSLSGGSIKEKLFF. Here the CDR3 DNA reads TGTGCCAGCAGCCTATCTGGGGGATCTATAAAGGAAAAACTGTTTTTT.

The genes are TRBV25-1 and TRBJ1-1; 7 bases are shared with TRBD1. Germline loops: CDR1 MGHDK, CDR2 SYGVNS. Germline trimming cut 3 bases from V and 4 bases from J; bases unmatched to any gene: 11. This CDR3 region has 16 residues. CDR3 DNA sequence: TGTGCCAGCAGTGACCGGGACAGCTTCCGAGGCACTGAAGCTTTCTTT. Residues: CASSDRDSFRGTEAFF.

The V call is TRBV19, the J call TRBJ1-2, with 7 nucleotides matching TRBD1. Losses at the gene ends were 3 bases for V and 4 bases for J; bases not matched to a gene: 5. Germline assignment: CDR1 LNHDA and CDR2 SQIVND (reference sequence). CDR3 length: 14 amino acids. The DNA for the CDR3 is TGTGCCAGTAGTATGTACCGGGACAGCTATGGCTACACCTTC. This codes for CASSMYRDSYGYTF.

The chain combines TRBV7-2 with TRBJ1-2, with 7 nucleotides matching TRBD1. The CDR3 covers 15 residues. Germline V gene data show CDR1 as SGHTA and CDR2 as FQGNSA. V trimming: 5 bases; J trimming: 4 bases; junction bases outside the gene matches: 10. The CDR3 sequence is CASSKEGQTGYGYTF. The DNA for the CDR3 is TGTGCCAGCAGCAAAGAGGGACAGACAGGCTATGGCTACACCTTC.

The chain links TRBV2 to TRBJ2-7; tentatively, D is TRBD2 (5 bases). The germline V gene has CDR1 SNHLY and CDR2 FYNNEI. V shed 3 bases and J shed 3 bases, with 12 bases lying between them. The CDR3 totals 14 residues. CDR3 residues: CASSEAGWSYEQYF. CDR3 nucleotide sequence: TGTGCCAGCAGTGAGGCGGGTTGGAGCTACGAGCAGTACTTC.

This rearrangement joins TRBV11-2 to TRBJ2-1; 9 bases agree with TRBD1. V was pared by 2 bases and J by 2 bases, with 1 base of the junction left unmatched. The CDR3 length is 15 residues. CDR1 and CDR2 (germline): SGHAT, FQNNGV. The CDR3 loop is CASSLRDRAYNEQFF. In DNA, the CDR3 is TGTGCCAGCAGCTTAAGGGACAGGGCCTACAATGAGCAGTTCTTC.

This clone was seen more than once but under ten times. V and J are TRBV2 and TRBJ2-2; a weak D match, TRBD1 (5 bases). Germline V gene sequence: CDR1 SNHLY, CDR2 FYNNEI. Trimming removed 0 bases from V and 8 bases from J, with 16 bases in between. This CDR3 spans 16 amino acids. CDR3 DNA sequence: TGTGCCAGCAGTGAAGCTGGCAGGGAAAGCTCTGGGGAGCTGTTTTTT. Translated: CASSEAGRESSGELFF.

This clone was detected a few times. J is TRBJ2-7 and V is TRBV11-2; 7 nucleotides align to TRBD1. Trimming at V came to 3 bases and at J to 1 base, leaving 3 bases not matched to a gene. Germline CDR1 SGHAT, CDR2 FQNNGV. The CDR3 totals 14 residues. CDR3 in amino acids: CASSLYRGSYEQYF. CDR3 coding DNA: TGTGCCAGCAGCTTGTACAGGGGATCCTACGAGCAGTACTTC.

The rearrangement joins TRBV29-1 to TRBJ2-7, with 7 positions matching TRBD2. This CDR3 spans 12 amino acids. Germline V CDR1 and CDR2: SQVTM, ANQGSEA. With 2 bases clipped from V and 4 bases from J, the junction kept 2 bases outside the gene matches. CDR3 sequence reads: CSVELAEYEQYF. DNA for the CDR3: TGCAGCGTTGAACTAGCGGAATACGAGCAGTACTTC.